The 28 T cell receptor beta chains reported below all come from one sample, sequenced in a study of T cell changes during pregnancy in multiple sclerosis (dated by TCRdb to the late 2010s). Receptor amplification or capture employed the immunoSEQ multiplex PCR assay. Held by TCRdb, this immuneACCESS table contains in-frame sequences only and omits some clones. Under half of the omission traces to an unresolved V gene where checked; the cause of the rest is unknown. The table for this sample lists 60,000 to 75,000 clones; 80% to 95% of them were counted only once. In total, the top ten clones hold under 2% of the sample. This sample comprised peripheral blood, obtained in the second trimester of pregnancy. The receptors derive from a female donor with multiple sclerosis, enrolled in a pregnancy study.

This chain links TRBV18 with TRBJ2-1, with 7 bases that match TRBD2. This CDR3 comprises 14 residues. Losses at the gene ends were 3 bases for V and 7 bases for J; bases not matched to a gene: 6. The germline CDR1 and CDR2 sequences are KGHSH and LQKENI. CDR3 sequence (DNA): TGTGCCAGCTCACCGGAGACTAGCTCTAATGAGCAGTTCTTC. Translation gives CASSPETSSNEQFF.

V is TRBV7-9 and J is TRBJ1-2; D is ambiguous. The germline V gene encodes CDR1 SEHNR and CDR2 FQNEAQ (reference sequence). V was clipped by 3 bases and J by 2 bases, with 10 bases between them. This CDR3 comprises 14 residues. CDR3 nucleotides: TGTGCCAGCAGCTTGATTGGCAGAAACTATGGCTACACCTTC. It translates to CASSLIGRNYGYTF.

The table lists this clone with a few counts. The chain links TRBV11-3 to TRBJ1-6; 8 bases line up with TRBD1. The CDR3 has 14 amino acids. J was trimmed by 10 bases and V by 9 bases; bases with no gene match: 11. Germline values: CDR1 SGHNT, CDR2 YENEEA. This chain's CDR3 is CARTRTGKKSPLHF. CDR3 sequence (DNA): TGTGCCAGAACAAGGACAGGGAAGAAATCACCCCTCCACTTT.

The chain joins TRBV18 to TRBJ2-3; a weak D match, TRBD1 (7 bases). Germline V gene data show CDR1 as KGHSH and CDR2 as LQKENI. Deletions cut 4 bases from V and 2 bases from J, with 13 bases between. This CDR3 spans 15 amino acids. CDR3 nucleotides: TGTGCCAGCTCACGCGGGGACAGAGTCACAGATACGCAGTATTTT. It is translated as CASSRGDRVTDTQYF.

The chain is built from TRBV4-1 and TRBJ1-2; 10 nucleotides align to TRBD1. The germline V gene encodes CDR1 MGHRA and CDR2 YSYEKL. V lost 1 base, J lost 5 bases, and 10 bases stayed unmatched. This CDR3 has 17 residues. The chain's CDR3 is CASSQGQGAQRGYGYTF. The CDR3 DNA follows: TGCGCCAGCAGCCAAGGACAGGGGGCCCAAAGGGGATATGGCTACACCTTC.

This clone was found once. The rearrangement uses TRBV9 and TRBJ2-7; 10 bases agree with TRBD1. Trimming took 0 bases from V and 7 from J; bases not matched to a gene: 7. This CDR3 comprises 15 residues. The germline CDR1 and CDR2 sequences are SGDLS and YYNGEE. The CDR3 bases are TGTGCCAGCAGCGTAGAAGGACAGGGGGGGATGGAGCAGTACTTC. Residues: CASSVEGQGGMEQYF. Together with reference TRBV9 and TRBJ2-7, the CDR3 gives the full variable domain: DSGVTQTPKHLITATGQRVTLRCSPRSGDLSVYWYQQSLDQGLQFLIQYYNGEERAKGNILERFSAQQFPDLHSELNLSSLELGDSALYFCASSVEGQGGMEQYFGPGTRLTVT.

V usage is TRBV5-1 and J usage is TRBJ1-2; 7 nucleotides agree with TRBD1. This CDR3 spans 16 amino acids. The germline gives CDR1 SGHRS, CDR2 YFSETQ. V trimming: 2 bases; J trimming: 3 bases; junction bases outside the gene matches: 10. The CDR3 protein is CASSLTGTAVDYGYTF. CDR3 DNA sequence: TGCGCCAGCAGCTTAACCGGGACAGCGGTAGACTATGGCTACACCTTC.

The V and J genes are TRBV6-1 and TRBJ2-5; D not resolved. This CDR3 has 14 residues. Germline loops: CDR1 MNHNS, CDR2 SASEGT. Trimming took off 0 bases at V and 2 bases at J, with 7 bases between the two ends. The CDR3 loop reads CASSEAANQETQYF. The CDR3 DNA sequence: TGTGCCAGCAGTGAAGCGGCAAATCAAGAGACCCAGTACTTC.

The V call is TRBV4-1, the J call TRBJ1-5, with 8 bases fitting TRBD1. Per the germline V gene, CDR1 is MGHRA and CDR2 is YSYEKL. After removal of 1 base from V and 2 bases from J, the junction contained 4 bases not matched to a gene. The CDR3 runs to 16 residues. The CDR3: CASSQGDRGGNQPQHF. CDR3 DNA: TGCGCCAGCAGCCAAGGAGACAGGGGCGGCAATCAGCCCCAGCATTTT.

The chain couples TRBV4-1 to TRBJ2-1; 9 positions agree with TRBD1. The germline V gene encodes CDR1 MGHRA and CDR2 YSYEKL. V lost 4 bases to trimming and J lost 8 bases; unmatched junction nucleotides: 18. The CDR3 loop spans 18 amino acids. CDR3 protein: CASSPLLLPGTGFYEQFF. Written as DNA, the CDR3 is TGCGCCAGCAGCCCCTTGTTATTACCCGGGACAGGGTTTTATGAGCAGTTCTTC.

This clone occurred once. This rearrangement joins TRBV11-3 to TRBJ1-1, with TRBD1 matching over 9 bases. Germline trimming cut 4 bases from V and 10 bases from J; bases unmatched to any gene: 1. Germline V gene sequence: CDR1 SGHNT, CDR2 YENEEA. This CDR3 contains 11 residues. CDR3 DNA: TGTGCCAGCAGCTGGGGACAGGGAGCTTTCTTT. This codes for CASSWGQGAFF.

The chain joins TRBV28 to TRBJ2-7, with 10 bases fitting TRBD1. Germline assignment: CDR1 MDHEN and CDR2 SYDVKM. The length of the CDR3 is 15 residues. Trimming at V came to 3 bases and at J to 6 bases, leaving 8 bases not matched to a gene. CDR3 loop: CASSLPGTGVREQYF. The CDR3 region has the DNA TGTGCCAGCAGTTTGCCTGGGACAGGGGTACGCGAGCAGTACTTC.

This clone occurred once. The V gene is TRBV9, the J gene TRBJ2-1; 15 bases agree with TRBD2. The junction had 5 bases not matched to a gene; V was cut back by 3 bases and J by 4 bases. Germline CDR1 is SGDLS and CDR2 is YYNGEE. This CDR3 comprises 17 residues. This chain's CDR3 is CASSAGTSGRKYNEQFF. The CDR3 DNA reads as TGTGCCAGCAGCGCAGGGACTAGCGGGAGGAAATACAATGAGCAGTTCTTC.

This clone was seen once. V usage is TRBV7-9 and J usage is TRBJ1-2, with a possible D match to TRBD1 (5 bases). The germline CDR1 and CDR2 sequences are SEHNR and FQNEAQ (reference sequence). This CDR3 has 15 residues. The germline V and J ends were trimmed by 0 bases and 7 bases, with 15 bases remaining between them. Written as DNA, the CDR3 is TGTGCCAGCAGCTTAGCGGTCGGGGGGTTTGGTGGCTACACCTTC. Protein: CASSLAVGGFGGYTF. The full variable domain, its missing parts supplied by reference TRBV7-9 and TRBJ1-2, is DTGVSQNPRHKITKRGQNVTFRCDPISEHNRLYWYRQTLGQGPEFLTYFQNEAQLEKSRLLSDRFSAERPKGSFSTLEIQRTEQGDSAMYLCASSLAVGGFGGYTFGSGTRLTVV.

The CDR3 nucleotides are TGTGCCTGGAGTGCCGGGGGGAATGAGCAGTTCTTC. Translated: CAWSAGGNEQFF. The chain has TRBV30 and TRBJ2-1, with TRBD2 matching over 7 bases. Germline trimming cut 1 base from V and 7 bases from J; bases unmatched to any gene: 1. Germline V gives CDR1 GTSNPN, CDR2 SVGIG (reference sequence). The CDR3 extends over 12 amino acids.

The chain uses TRBV27 and TRBJ1-2, with 7 bases fitting TRBD1. V was pared by 6 bases and J by 2 bases, with 0 bases of the junction left unmatched. Germline V lookup: CDR1 MNHEY, CDR2 SMNVEV (reference sequence). The CDR3 contains 12 residues. CDR3 in DNA: TGTGCCAGCAGGACAGGGAACTATGGCTACACCTTC. Its translation: CASRTGNYGYTF.

V is TRBV30 and J is TRBJ2-3; a weak D match, TRBD1 (6 bases). This CDR3 has 14 residues. V dropped 1 base and J dropped 0 bases, with 8 bases sitting between them. Germline loops: CDR1 GTSNPN, CDR2 SVGIG (reference sequence). The CDR3 protein is CAWSGGGSTDTQYF. The DNA for the CDR3 is TGTGCCTGGAGTGGAGGGGGAAGCACAGATACGCAGTATTTT.

This chain joins TRBV30 and TRBJ1-1; D remains ambiguous. The CDR3 totals 13 residues. V lost 7 bases and J lost 1, with 13 bases in between. Germline V CDR1 and CDR2: GTSNPN, SVGIG (reference sequence). The CDR3 is CASLRRGNTEAFF. In DNA form, the CDR3 reads TGTGCCTCCCTCCGACGAGGGAACACTGAAGCTTTCTTT.

J is TRBJ1-1 and V is TRBV13, with a possible D match to TRBD1 (5 bases). V shed 4 bases and J shed 4 bases, with 16 bases lying between them. This CDR3 region has 15 residues. CDR1 and CDR2 (germline): PRHDT, FYEKMQ (reference sequence). For the CDR3, the DNA is TGTGCCAGCAGCTCCCTGGGGCAGGGTGGCACTGAAGCTTTCTTT. It is translated as CASSSLGQGGTEAFF.

The chain uses TRBV19 and TRBJ1-1; possibly TRBD1 for D (5 bases). With 4 bases removed from V and 3 bases from J, the gap between germline ends came to 15 bases. CDR1 LNHDA and CDR2 SQIVND come from the germline V gene (reference sequence). The CDR3 covers 15 residues. In DNA form, the CDR3 reads TGTGCCAGTAGTAACGCGGGGACGGGGGACACTGAAGCTTTCTTT. Residues: CASSNAGTGDTEAFF.

The genes are TRBV11-3 and TRBJ2-2, with D perhaps matching TRBD2 (5 bases). V was pared by 5 bases and J by 7 bases, with 17 bases between. The germline CDR1 and CDR2 sequences are SGHNT and YENEEA. The CDR3 runs 15 residues. Here the CDR3 DNA reads TGTGCCAGCAGCCCCCGGAACGGGGTGGGCGGGGAGCTGTTTTTT. Translating it yields CASSPRNGVGGELFF.

The V call is TRBV4-2, the J call TRBJ2-1; 14 positions agree with TRBD2. CDR1 and CDR2 from the germline V gene are LGHNA and YNFKEQ. This CDR3 is built from 13 residues. The J segment lost 6 bases and the V segment lost 10 bases, leaving 2 bases of the junction unmatched. CDR3 DNA sequence: TGTGCCACGGGACTAGCGGGGGCCAATGAGCAGTTCTTC. It encodes CATGLAGANEQFF.

This clone was counted once. V and J are TRBV28 and TRBJ2-7; possible D gene TRBD1, 6 bases. In germline, CDR1 is MDHEN, CDR2 SYDVKM. V dropped 5 bases and J dropped 3 bases, with 17 bases sitting between them. The CDR3 spans 15 residues. The CDR3 region has the DNA TGTGCCAGCAGTACCCACAGGGCCGCTTACTACGAGCAGTACTTC. It is translated as CASSTHRAAYYEQYF.

The chain uses TRBV7-2 and TRBJ2-3, with TRBD2 matching 15 bases. This CDR3 has 17 residues. Trimming at V came to 8 bases and at J to 5 bases, leaving 11 bases not matched to a gene. Germline values: CDR1 SGHTA, CDR2 FQGNSA. CDR3 amino acids: CASGRRTSGGAGDTQYF. DNA of the CDR3: TGTGCCAGCGGCCGAAGGACTAGCGGGGGGGCCGGAGATACGCAGTATTTT.

The J gene is TRBJ2-1, the V gene TRBV5-4; 7 positions agree with TRBD2. Trimming at V came to 4 bases and at J to 9 bases, leaving 13 bases not matched to a gene. Germline-derived CDR1 and CDR2 are SGHNT and YYREEE (reference sequence). CDR3 length equals 15 residues. CDR3 coding DNA: TGTGCCAGCAGCCTGGGAGGGAGTAGTTTACGTGAGCAGTTCTTC. Its protein is CASSLGGSSLREQFF.

This sequence joins TRBV19 and TRBJ2-4, with no clear D. V gave up 7 bases and J gave up 0 bases, with 10 bases separating them. The CDR3 runs 14 residues. CDR1 is LNHDA, CDR2 SQIVND, per germline (reference sequence). For the CDR3, the DNA is TGTGCCAGTAACATTCCAGGAGCCAAAAACATTCAGTACTTC. It encodes CASNIPGAKNIQYF.

J is TRBJ1-1 and V is TRBV19, with 7 bases aligning to TRBD1. This CDR3 region has 14 residues. The V segment lost 8 bases and the J segment 2 bases; nucleotides outside the gene matches: 8. Germline CDR1 is LNHDA and CDR2 is SQIVND (reference sequence). The CDR3 nucleotides are TGTGCCAGTGCCGGGACAGTTATAAACACTGAAGCTTTCTTT. Translated, it gives CASAGTVINTEAFF.

The chain is built from TRBV27 and TRBJ1-1, with D possibly being TRBD1 (5 bases). This CDR3 spans 14 amino acids. Between the trimmed V and J ends, which lost 6 bases and 4 bases, there was a span of 15 bases. Germline CDR1 reads MNHEY; CDR2 reads SMNVEV (reference sequence). CDR3 in amino acids: CASSLGLGGTEAFF. The DNA for the CDR3 is TGTGCCAGCAGCCTGGGACTCGGAGGCACTGAAGCTTTCTTT.